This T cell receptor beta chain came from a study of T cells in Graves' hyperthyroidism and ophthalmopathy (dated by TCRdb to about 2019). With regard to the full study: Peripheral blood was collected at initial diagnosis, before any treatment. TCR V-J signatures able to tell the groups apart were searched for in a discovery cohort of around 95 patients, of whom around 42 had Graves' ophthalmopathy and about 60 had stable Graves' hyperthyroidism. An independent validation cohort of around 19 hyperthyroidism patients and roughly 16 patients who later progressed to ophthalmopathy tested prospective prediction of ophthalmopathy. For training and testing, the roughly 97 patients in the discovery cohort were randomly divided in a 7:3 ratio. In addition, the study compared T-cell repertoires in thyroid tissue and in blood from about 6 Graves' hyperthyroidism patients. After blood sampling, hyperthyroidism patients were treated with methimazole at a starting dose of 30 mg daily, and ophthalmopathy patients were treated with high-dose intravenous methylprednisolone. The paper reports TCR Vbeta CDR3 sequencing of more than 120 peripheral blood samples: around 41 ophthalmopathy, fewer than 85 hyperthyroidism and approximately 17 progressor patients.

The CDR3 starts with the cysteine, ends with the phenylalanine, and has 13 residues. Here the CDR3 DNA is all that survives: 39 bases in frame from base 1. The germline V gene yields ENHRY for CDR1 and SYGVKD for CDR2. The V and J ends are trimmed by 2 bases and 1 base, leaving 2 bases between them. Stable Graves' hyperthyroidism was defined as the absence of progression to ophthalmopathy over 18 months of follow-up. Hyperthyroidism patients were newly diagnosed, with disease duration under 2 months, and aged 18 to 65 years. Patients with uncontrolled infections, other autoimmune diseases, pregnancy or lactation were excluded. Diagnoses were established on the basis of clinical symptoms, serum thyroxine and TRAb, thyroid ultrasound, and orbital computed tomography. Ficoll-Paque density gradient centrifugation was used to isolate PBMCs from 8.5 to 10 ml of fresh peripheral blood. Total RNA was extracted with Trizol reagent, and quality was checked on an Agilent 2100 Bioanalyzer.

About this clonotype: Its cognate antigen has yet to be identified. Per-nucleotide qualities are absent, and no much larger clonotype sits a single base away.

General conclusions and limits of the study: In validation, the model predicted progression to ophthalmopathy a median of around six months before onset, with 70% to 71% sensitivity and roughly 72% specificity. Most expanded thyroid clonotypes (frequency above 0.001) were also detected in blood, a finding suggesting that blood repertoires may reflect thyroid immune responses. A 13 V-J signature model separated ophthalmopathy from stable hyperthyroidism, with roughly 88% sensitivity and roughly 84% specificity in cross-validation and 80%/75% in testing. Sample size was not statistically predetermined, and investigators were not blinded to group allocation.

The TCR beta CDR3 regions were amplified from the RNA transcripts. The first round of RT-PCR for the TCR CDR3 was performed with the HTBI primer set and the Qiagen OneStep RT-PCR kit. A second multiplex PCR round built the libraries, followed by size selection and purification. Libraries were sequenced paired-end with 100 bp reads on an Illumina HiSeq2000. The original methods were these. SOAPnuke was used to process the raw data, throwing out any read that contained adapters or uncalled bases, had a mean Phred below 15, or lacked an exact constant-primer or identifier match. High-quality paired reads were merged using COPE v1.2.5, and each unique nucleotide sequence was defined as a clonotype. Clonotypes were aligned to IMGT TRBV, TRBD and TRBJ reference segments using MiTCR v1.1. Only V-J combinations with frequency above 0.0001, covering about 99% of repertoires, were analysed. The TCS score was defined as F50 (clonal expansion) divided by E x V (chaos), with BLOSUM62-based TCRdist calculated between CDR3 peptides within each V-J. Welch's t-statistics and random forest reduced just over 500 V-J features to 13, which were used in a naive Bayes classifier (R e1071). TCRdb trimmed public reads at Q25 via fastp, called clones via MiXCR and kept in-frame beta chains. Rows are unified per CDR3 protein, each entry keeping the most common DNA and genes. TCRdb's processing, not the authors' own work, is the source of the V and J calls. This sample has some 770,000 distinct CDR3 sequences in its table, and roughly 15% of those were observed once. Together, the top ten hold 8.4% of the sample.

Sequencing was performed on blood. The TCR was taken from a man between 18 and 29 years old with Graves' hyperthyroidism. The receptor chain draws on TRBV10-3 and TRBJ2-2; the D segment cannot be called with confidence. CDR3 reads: CAISEMNTGELFF. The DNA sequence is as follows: TGTGCCATCAGTGAGATGAACACCGGGGAGCTGTTTTTT.